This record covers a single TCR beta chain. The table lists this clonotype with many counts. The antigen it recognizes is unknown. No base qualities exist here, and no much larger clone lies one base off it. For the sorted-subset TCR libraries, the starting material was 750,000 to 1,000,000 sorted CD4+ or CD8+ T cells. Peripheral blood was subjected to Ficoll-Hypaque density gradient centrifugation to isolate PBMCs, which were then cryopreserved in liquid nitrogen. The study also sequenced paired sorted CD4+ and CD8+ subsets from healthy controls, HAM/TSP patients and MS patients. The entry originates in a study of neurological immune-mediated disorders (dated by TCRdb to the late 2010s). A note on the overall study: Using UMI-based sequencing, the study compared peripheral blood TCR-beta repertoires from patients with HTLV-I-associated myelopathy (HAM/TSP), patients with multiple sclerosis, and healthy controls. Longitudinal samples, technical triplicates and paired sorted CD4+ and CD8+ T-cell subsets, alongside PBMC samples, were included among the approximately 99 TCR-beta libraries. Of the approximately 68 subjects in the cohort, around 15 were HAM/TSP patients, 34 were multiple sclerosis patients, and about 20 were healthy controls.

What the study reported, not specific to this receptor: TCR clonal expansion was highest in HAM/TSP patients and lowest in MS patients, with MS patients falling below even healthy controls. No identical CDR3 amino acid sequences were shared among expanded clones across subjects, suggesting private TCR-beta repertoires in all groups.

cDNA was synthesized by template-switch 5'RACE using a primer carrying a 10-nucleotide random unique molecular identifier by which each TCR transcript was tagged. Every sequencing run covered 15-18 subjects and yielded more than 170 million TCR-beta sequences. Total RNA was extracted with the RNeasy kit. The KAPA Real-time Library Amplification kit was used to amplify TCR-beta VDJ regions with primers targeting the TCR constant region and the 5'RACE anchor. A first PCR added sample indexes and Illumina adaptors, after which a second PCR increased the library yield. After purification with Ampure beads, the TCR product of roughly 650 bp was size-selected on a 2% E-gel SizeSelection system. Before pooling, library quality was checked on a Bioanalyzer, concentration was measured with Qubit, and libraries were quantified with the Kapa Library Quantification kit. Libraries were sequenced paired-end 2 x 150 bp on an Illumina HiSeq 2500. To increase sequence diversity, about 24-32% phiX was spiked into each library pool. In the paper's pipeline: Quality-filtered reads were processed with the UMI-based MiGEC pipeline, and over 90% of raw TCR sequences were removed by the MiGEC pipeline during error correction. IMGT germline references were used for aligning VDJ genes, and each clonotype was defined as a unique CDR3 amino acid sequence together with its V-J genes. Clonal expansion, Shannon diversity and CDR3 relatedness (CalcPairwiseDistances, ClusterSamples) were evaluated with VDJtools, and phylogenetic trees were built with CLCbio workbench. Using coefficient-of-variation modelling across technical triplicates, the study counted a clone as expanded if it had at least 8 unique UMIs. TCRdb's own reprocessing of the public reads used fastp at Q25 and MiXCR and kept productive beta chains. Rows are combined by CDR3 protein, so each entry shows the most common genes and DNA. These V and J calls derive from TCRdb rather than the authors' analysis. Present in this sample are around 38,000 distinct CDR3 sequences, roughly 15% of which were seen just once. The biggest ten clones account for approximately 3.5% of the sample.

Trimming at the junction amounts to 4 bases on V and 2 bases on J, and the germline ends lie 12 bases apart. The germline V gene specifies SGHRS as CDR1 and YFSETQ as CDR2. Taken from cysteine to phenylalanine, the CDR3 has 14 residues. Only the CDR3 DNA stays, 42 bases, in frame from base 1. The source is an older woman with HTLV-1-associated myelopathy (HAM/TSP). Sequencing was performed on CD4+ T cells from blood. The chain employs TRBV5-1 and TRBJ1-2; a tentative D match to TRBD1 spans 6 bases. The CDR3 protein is CASSTWTANYGYTF. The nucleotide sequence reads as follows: TGCGCCAGCAGCACTTGGACAGCAAACTATGGCTACACCTTC.